This TCR beta chain was observed in a study of cytomegalovirus exposure and HLA in healthy donors. Study-wide points: Available immune exposure information covered CMV serostatus only.

Looked up from germline, CDR1 is PRHDT and CDR2 is FYEKMQ (reference sequence). V dropped 0 bases and J dropped 0; count of bases not matched to a gene: 8. CDR3 length: 17 amino acids. Primers for the PCR totalled 60 Vbeta and 13 Jbeta. The data were produced by immunoSEQ multiplex PCR, yet TCRdb's version contains in-frame clones alone and is incomplete. The table lists 100,000 to 150,000 clones, roughly 80% of them singletons. In regard to this clone: Its antigen is not identified.

The chain uses TRBV13 and TRBJ2-7, with 7 bases lining up with TRBD2. The sequencing input was PBMCs. This receptor was taken from a boy aged 5-17 years in good health and CMV-seronegative. DNA for the CDR3: TGTGCCAGCAGCTTAGGTTTGTTGCGGGAGTCCTCCTACGAGCAGTACTTC. Translating gives CASSLGLLRESSYEQYF.